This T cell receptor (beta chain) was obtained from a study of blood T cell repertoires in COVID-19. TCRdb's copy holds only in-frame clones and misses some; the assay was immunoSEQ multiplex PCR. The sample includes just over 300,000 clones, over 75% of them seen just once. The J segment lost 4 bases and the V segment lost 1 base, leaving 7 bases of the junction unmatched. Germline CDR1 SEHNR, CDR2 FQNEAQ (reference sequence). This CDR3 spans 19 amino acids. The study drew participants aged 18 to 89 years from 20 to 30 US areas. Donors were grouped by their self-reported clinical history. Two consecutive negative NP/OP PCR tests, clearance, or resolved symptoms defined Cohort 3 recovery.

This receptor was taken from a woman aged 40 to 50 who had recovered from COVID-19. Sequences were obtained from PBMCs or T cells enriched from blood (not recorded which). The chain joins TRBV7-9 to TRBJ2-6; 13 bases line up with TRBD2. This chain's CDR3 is CASSLGTSGGNIGANVLTF. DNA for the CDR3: TGTGCCAGCAGCTTAGGGACTAGCGGGGGAAATATAGGGGCCAACGTCCTGACTTTC.